This T cell receptor beta chain was obtained from a study of T cell repertoires in cytomegalovirus infection. This clonotype occurred many times. Its target is unknown. TCRdb called the reads again in MiXCR, with one record for every CDR3 protein. This sample has 300,000 to 400,000 distinct CDR3 sequences, with about 29% found just once. The CDR3 covers 15 residues. The V segment lost 5 bases and the J segment 7 bases; nucleotides outside the gene matches: 10. The gene calls are TRBV12-3 or TRBV12-4 and TRBJ1-1, with TRBD1 matching 10 bases. This receptor was taken from a human donor in good health (CMV status not recorded). Some clones in this sample may be carry-over from other donors' samples. Sample: cultured PBMCs, taken from culture after CMV antigen stimulation. The CDR3 sequence is CASSPHGDRGGEAFF. As DNA, the CDR3 is TGTGCCAGCAGTCCACACGGGGACAGGGGAGGTGAAGCTTTCTTT.